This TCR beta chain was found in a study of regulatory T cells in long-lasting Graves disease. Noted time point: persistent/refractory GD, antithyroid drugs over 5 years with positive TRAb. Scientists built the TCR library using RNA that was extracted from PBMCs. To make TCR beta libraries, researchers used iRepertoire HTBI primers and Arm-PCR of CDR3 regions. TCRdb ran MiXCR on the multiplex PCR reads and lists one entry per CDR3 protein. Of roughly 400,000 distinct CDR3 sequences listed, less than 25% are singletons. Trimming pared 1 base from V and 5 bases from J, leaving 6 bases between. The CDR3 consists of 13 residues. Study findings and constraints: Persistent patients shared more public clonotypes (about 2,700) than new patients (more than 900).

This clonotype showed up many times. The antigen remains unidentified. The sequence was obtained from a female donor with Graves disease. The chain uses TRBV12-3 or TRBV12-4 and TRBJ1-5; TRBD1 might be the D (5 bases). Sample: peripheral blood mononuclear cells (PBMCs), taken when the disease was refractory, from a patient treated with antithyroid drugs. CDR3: CASSLGGDQPQHF. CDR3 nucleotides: TGTGCCAGCAGTTTAGGAGGGGATCAGCCCCAGCATTTT.